This T cell receptor beta chain was documented in a study of T-cell memory formation after mild COVID-19. Overall study context: Largely, the TCR clusters proved donor specific. Study results and caveats: Specificity for SARS-CoV-2 was not confirmed among the second-wave clones peaking on day 37. Contracting clones from day 15 to 85 showed balanced CD4/CD8; later expanders favored CD4+. The main location of contracting CD4+ clones was CM and EM, and that of contracting CD8+ clones was EMRA.

The CDR3 runs to 12 residues. Germline values: CDR1 DFQATT, CDR2 SNEGSKA (reference sequence). To note about this clonotype: Its antigen is as yet unknown. Mismatch with germline at one junction end may stem from a read error.

TCRdb used MiXCR to reprocess the 5' RACE reads, holding one entry per CDR3 protein. The sample lists roughly 160,000 distinct CDR3 sequences, under 15% occurring once. This chain connects TRBV20-1 to TRBJ1-1, with a weak D call TRBD1 (5 bases). What was sequenced was PBMCs or a T cell subset sorted from them (not recorded which). This clonotype was sampled from a man aged 18 to 29 who had mild COVID-19 (a few samples of this study predate the infection). Cell type and time point are not known. The CDR3 protein is CSARDRHTEAFF. In nucleotides, the CDR3 is TGCAGTGCGAGAGACAGACACACTGAAGCTTTCTTT.